The next 14 T cell receptor beta chains were all read from a single sample in a study of blood T cell repertoires in COVID-19. The protocol was immunoSEQ multiplex PCR, while the TCRdb copy is restricted to in-frame clones and leaves out a portion. The data contain about 160,000 clones, 75% to 85% of them singletons. What was sequenced was peripheral blood. These receptors all come from a woman aged 55-69 years with COVID-19, enrolled during active disease.

CDR3 coding DNA: TGTGCCAGCAGTGAACTGCGGGACCTCTCCTACGAGCAGTACTTC. Its translation is CASSELRDLSYEQYF. The chain joins TRBV2 to TRBJ2-7, with D tentatively TRBD2 (6 bases). Germline loops: CDR1 SNHLY, CDR2 FYNNEI. V was clipped by 2 bases and J by 0 bases, with 11 bases between them. The CDR3 sequence is 15 residues long.

This clone occurred once. The chain is built from TRBV18 and TRBJ1-5; a weak D match, TRBD1 (5 bases). The CDR3 is 14 residues long. Per germline, CDR1 KGHSH and CDR2 LQKENI. The V end lost 6 bases, the J end lost 3 bases, and 12 bases lay between the germline ends. This CDR3 reads CASSTVGANQPQHF. In DNA form, the CDR3 reads TGTGCCAGCTCCACGGTAGGGGCCAATCAGCCCCAGCATTTT.

The chain is built from TRBV19 and TRBJ2-2; 10 nucleotides agree with TRBD1. This CDR3 comprises 14 residues. Germline assignment: CDR1 LNHDA and CDR2 SQIVND (reference sequence). Trimming cost V 6 bases and J 6 bases; bases outside gene matches: 4. This CDR3 reads CASRRQGAAGELFF. The CDR3 nucleotides are TGTGCCAGTAGACGACAGGGGGCGGCCGGGGAGCTGTTTTTT.

The V call is TRBV11-2, the J call TRBJ1-2; D gene unclear. CDR3 length: 15 residues. Germline V lookup: CDR1 SGHAT, CDR2 FQNNGV. V was shortened by 0 bases and J by 1 base, with 9 bases between the two germline ends. CDR3 nucleotides: TGTGCCAGCAGCTTAGATGGAGCCTTTAACTATGGCTACACCTTC. As protein: CASSLDGAFNYGYTF.

The sample holds one count of this clone. CDR3 protein: CASSPRITNNEQFF. CDR3 DNA: TGTGCCAGCAGCCCGCGAATCACGAACAATGAGCAGTTCTTC. This chain joins TRBV14 and TRBJ2-1; D ambiguous. Between the trimmed V and J ends, which lost 4 bases and 5 bases, there was a span of 12 bases. This CDR3 is 14 amino acids long. CDR1 and CDR2 from the germline V gene are SGHDN and FVKESK.

V is TRBV6-1 and J is TRBJ1-5; D is ambiguous. The germline V gene has CDR1 MNHNS and CDR2 SASEGT. Trimming left V 1 base short and J 5 bases short, with 9 bases between. This CDR3 is 14 amino acids long. The CDR3, as DNA: TGTGCCAGCAGTGAAGGGGCACTTTATCAGCCCCAGCATTTT. Its translation is CASSEGALYQPQHF.

This sequence joins TRBV6-5 and TRBJ1-1; 7 bases align to TRBD1. Losses at the gene ends were 7 bases for V and 1 base for J; bases not matched to a gene: 9. The germline V gene encodes CDR1 MNHEY and CDR2 SVGAGI. This CDR3 comprises 15 residues. The CDR3 spells CASNNRGRGNTEAFF. Written as DNA, the CDR3 is TGTGCCAGCAATAACAGGGGCCGGGGGAACACTGAAGCTTTCTTT.

This chain links TRBV15 with TRBJ2-1; 7 bases align to TRBD2. Trimming at V came to 1 base and at J to 10 bases, leaving 4 bases not matched to a gene. This CDR3 has 13 amino acids. The germline gives CDR1 LNHNV, CDR2 YYDKDF (reference sequence). DNA for the CDR3: TGTGCCACCAGCAGAGTCCCCGGGGGGGAGCAGTTCTTC. Protein: CATSRVPGGEQFF. Full variable domain (remainder filled in from reference TRBV15 and TRBJ2-1): DAMVIQNPRYQVTQFGKPVTLSCSQTLNHNVMYWYQQKSSQAPKLLFHYYDKDFNNEADTPDNFQSRRPNTSFCFLDIRSPGLGDTAMYLCATSRVPGGEQFFGPGTRLTVL.

The chain joins TRBV15 to TRBJ1-4; the D is unclear. V lost 0 bases, J lost 8 bases, and 7 bases lay in between. The length of the CDR3 is 13 residues. Germline lookup yields CDR1 LNHNV and CDR2 YYDKDF (reference sequence). This CDR3 is CATSRDMREKLFF. CDR3 sequence (DNA): TGTGCCACCAGCAGAGATATGCGGGAAAAACTGTTTTTT.

This clone was detected only a few times. This chain connects TRBV30 to TRBJ2-7; the match to TRBD1 covers 8 bases. The germline V gene encodes CDR1 GTSNPN and CDR2 SVGIG (reference sequence). V shed 2 bases and J 6 bases; nucleotides not matched to a gene: 6. The CDR3 contains 13 residues. CDR3 bases: TGTGCCTGGAGTAGACAGGGGACGGGCGAGCAGTACTTC. Translated: CAWSRQGTGEQYF.

The chain couples TRBV7-2 to TRBJ2-7; D call uncertain. The ends were cut back, 5 bases at V and 6 bases at J, with 14 bases in the middle. Germline V gene lookup returns CDR1 SGHTA and CDR2 FQGNSA. The CDR3 length is 13 residues. The chain's CDR3 is CASSARQTGEQYF. CDR3 coding DNA: TGTGCCAGCAGCGCGAGACAAACCGGCGAGCAGTACTTC.

The chain uses TRBV7-6 and TRBJ1-4, with D perhaps matching TRBD1 (6 bases). From germline, CDR1 is SGHVS and CDR2 FNYEAQ. The CDR3 spans 14 residues. Trimming took off 5 bases at V and 5 bases at J, with 12 bases between the two ends. The CDR3 reads CASSRTDLNEKLFF. The DNA of the CDR3 is TGTGCCAGCAGCCGGACAGATTTGAATGAAAAACTGTTTTTT.

This chain links TRBV30 with TRBJ1-4; 9 bases line up with TRBD1. Trimming cost V 1 base and J 5 bases; bases outside gene matches: 5. The CDR3 consists of 15 residues. Germline V gene data show CDR1 as GTSNPN and CDR2 as SVGIG (reference sequence). The CDR3 DNA is TGTGCCTGGAGTGCCCCCGGGACAGGGAATGAAAAACTGTTTTTT. It encodes CAWSAPGTGNEKLFF.

The chain links TRBV10-3 to TRBJ1-1; perhaps TRBD1 as D (5 bases). This CDR3 spans 13 amino acids. Germline V lookup: CDR1 ENHRY, CDR2 SYGVKD. V lost 11 bases and J 3 bases, leaving 16 bases between the germline ends. Here the CDR3 DNA reads TGTGCCCTCAAGGGGAATCAGGACACTGAAGCTTTCTTT. Its protein is CALKGNQDTEAFF.